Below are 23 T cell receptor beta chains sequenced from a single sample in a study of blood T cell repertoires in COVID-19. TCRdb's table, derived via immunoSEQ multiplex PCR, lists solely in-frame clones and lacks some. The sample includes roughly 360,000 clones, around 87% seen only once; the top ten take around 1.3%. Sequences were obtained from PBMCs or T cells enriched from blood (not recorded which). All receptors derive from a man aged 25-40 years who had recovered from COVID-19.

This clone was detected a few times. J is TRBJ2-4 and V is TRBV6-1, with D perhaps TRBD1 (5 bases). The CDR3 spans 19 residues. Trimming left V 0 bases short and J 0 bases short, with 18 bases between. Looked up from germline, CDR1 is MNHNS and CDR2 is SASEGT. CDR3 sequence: CASSEAQGRVEIAKNIQYF. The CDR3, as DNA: TGTGCCAGCAGTGAAGCCCAGGGCCGGGTCGAGATAGCCAAAAACATTCAGTACTTC.

CDR3 protein: CASSREGILAEAFF. The CDR3 nucleotides are TGCGCCAGCAGCCGCGAGGGAATATTGGCTGAAGCTTTCTTT. The gene calls are TRBV4-1 and TRBJ1-1; no firm D call. The CDR3 has 14 amino acids. V was clipped by 4 bases and J by 6 bases, with 15 bases between them. Germline-derived CDR1 and CDR2 are MGHRA and YSYEKL.

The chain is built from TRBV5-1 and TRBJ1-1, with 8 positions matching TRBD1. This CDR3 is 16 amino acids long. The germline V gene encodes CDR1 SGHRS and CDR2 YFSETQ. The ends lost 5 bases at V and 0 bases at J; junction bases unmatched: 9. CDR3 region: CASRPPTGALNTEAFF. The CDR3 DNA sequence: TGCGCCAGCAGACCACCGACAGGGGCCCTGAACACTGAAGCTTTCTTT.

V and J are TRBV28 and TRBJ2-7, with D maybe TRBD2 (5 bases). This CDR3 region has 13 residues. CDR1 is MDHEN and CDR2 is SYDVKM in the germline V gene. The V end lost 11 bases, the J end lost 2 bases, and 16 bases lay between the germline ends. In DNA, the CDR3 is TGTGCCGCTGGGGATCCCGGGGCCTACGAGCAGTACTTC. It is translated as CAAGDPGAYEQYF.

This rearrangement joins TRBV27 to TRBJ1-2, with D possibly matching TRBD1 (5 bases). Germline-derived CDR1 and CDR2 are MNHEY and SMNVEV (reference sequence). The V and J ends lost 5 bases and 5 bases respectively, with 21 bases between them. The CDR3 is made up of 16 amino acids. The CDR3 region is CASSTGQGWAGYGYTF. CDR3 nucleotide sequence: TGTGCCAGCAGTACCGGACAAGGGTGGGCCGGGTATGGCTACACCTTC.

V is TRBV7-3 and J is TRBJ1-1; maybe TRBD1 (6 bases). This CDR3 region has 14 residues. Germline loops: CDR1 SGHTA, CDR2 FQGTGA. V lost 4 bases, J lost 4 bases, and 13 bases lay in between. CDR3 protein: CASSSQGGGTEAFF. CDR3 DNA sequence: TGTGCCAGCAGCTCACAGGGTGGAGGCACTGAAGCTTTCTTT.

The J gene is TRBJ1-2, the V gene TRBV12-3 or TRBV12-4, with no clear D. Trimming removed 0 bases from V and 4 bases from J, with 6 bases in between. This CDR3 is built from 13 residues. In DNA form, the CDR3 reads TGTGCCAGCAGTTTAGCAGAGGGCTATGGCTACACCTTC. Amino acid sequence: CASSLAEGYGYTF.

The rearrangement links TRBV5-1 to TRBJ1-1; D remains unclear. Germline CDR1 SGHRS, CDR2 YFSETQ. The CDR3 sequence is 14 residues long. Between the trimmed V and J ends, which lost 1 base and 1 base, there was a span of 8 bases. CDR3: CASSLNSGNTEAFF. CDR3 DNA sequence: TGCGCCAGCAGCTTGAACTCAGGGAACACTGAAGCTTTCTTT. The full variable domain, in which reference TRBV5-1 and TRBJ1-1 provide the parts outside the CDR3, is KAGVTQTPRYLIKTRGQQVTLSCSPISGHRSVSWYQQTPGQGLQFLFEYFSETQRNKGNFPGRFSGRQFSNSRSEMNVSTLELGDSALYLCASSLNSGNTEAFFGQGTRLTVV.

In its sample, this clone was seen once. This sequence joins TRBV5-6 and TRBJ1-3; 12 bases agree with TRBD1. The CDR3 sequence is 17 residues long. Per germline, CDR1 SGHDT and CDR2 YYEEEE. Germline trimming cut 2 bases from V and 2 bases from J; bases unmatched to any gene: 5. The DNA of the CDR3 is TGTGCCAGCAGCTTCGCTGGGACAGGGGGCCCTGGAAACACCATATATTTT. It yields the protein CASSFAGTGGPGNTIYF. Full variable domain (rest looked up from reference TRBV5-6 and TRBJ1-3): DAGVTQSPTHLIKTRGQQVTLRCSPKSGHDTVSWYQQALGQGPQFIFQYYEEEERQRGNFPDRFSGHQFPNYSSELNVNALLLGDSALYLCASSFAGTGGPGNTIYFGEGSWLTVV.

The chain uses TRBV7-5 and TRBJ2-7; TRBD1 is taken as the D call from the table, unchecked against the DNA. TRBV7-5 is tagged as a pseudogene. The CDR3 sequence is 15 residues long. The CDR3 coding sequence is TGTGCCAGAAGCTTAGAGGCAGGGAACGAATACGAGCAGTACTTC. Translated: CARSLEAGNEYEQYF.

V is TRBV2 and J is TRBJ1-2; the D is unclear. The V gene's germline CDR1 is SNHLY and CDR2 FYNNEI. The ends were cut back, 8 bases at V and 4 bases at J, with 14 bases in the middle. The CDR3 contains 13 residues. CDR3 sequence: CASLPGRRYGYTF. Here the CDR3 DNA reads TGTGCCAGCCTACCAGGCCGCCGCTATGGCTACACCTTC.

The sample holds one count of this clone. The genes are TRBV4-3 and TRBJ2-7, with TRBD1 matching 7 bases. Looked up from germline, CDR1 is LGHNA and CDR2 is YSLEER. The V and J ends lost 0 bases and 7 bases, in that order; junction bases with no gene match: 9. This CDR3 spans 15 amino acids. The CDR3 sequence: CASSQEPGGSGEQYF. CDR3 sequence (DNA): TGCGCCAGCAGCCAAGAGCCAGGGGGTTCTGGGGAGCAGTACTTC.

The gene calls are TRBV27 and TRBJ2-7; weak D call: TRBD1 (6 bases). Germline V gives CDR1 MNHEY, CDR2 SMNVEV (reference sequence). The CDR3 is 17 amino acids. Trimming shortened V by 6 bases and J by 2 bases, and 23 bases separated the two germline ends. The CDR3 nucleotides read TGTGCCAGCAGCCGGACTCTAGTGGACAGTCACCCCTACGAGCAGTACTTC. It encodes CASSRTLVDSHPYEQYF.

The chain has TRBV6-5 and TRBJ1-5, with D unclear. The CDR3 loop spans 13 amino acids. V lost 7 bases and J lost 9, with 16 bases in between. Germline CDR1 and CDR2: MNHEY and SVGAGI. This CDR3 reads CASTKGLRSPQHF. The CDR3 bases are TGTGCCAGCACCAAAGGACTGCGCTCGCCCCAGCATTTT.

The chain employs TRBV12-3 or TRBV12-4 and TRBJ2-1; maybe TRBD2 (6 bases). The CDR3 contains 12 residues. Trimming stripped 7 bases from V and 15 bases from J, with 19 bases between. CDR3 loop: CASTPPTSSLFF. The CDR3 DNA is TGTGCCAGCACCCCTCCGACTAGTTCGTTGTTCTTC.

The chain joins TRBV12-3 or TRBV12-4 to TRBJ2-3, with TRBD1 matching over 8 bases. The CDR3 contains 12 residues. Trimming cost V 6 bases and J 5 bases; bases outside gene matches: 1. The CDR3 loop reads CASRTGVDTQYF. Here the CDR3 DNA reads TGTGCCAGCAGGACAGGGGTAGATACGCAGTATTTT.

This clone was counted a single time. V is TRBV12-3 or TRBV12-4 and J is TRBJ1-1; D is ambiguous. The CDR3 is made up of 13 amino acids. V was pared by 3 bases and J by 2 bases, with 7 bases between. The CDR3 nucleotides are TGTGCCAGCAGTTTCGGTCCTAACACTGAAGCTTTCTTT. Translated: CASSFGPNTEAFF.

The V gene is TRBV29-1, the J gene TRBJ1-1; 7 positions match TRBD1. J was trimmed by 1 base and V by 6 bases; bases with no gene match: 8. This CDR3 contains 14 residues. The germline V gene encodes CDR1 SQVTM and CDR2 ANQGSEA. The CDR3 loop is CSVRGTTSNTEAFF. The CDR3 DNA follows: TGCAGCGTCAGGGGGACGACATCGAACACTGAAGCTTTCTTT. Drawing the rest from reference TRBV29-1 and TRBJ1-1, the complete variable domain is SAVISQKPSRDICQRGTSLTIQCQVDSQVTMMFWYRQQPGQSLTLIATANQGSEATYESGFVIDKFPISRPNLTFSTLTVSNMSPEDSSIYLCSVRGTTSNTEAFFGQGTRLTVV.

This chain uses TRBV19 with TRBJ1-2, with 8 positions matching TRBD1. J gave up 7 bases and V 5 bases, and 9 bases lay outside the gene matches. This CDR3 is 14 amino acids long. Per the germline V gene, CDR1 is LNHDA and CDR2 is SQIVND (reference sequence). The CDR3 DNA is TGTGCCAGTAGTCCGAAGACAGGGGCGACTGGCTACACCTTC. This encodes CASSPKTGATGYTF.

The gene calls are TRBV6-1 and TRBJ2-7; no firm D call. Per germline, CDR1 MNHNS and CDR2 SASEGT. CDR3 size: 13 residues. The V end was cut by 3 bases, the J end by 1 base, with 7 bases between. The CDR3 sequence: CASSDGESYEQYF. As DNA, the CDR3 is TGTGCCAGCAGTGACGGAGAGTCCTACGAGCAGTACTTC.

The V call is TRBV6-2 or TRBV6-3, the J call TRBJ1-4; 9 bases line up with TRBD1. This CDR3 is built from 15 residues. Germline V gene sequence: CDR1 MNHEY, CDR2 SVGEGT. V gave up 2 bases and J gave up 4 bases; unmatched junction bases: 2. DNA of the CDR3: TGTGCCAGCAGTTACCGGGACAGGGTTAATGAAAAACTGTTTTTT. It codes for CASSYRDRVNEKLFF.

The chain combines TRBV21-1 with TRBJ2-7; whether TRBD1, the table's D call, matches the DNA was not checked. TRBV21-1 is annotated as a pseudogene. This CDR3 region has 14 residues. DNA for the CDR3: TGTGCCAGCAGCGTGTGGACAGTCTCCTACGAGCAGTACTTC. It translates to CASSVWTVSYEQYF.

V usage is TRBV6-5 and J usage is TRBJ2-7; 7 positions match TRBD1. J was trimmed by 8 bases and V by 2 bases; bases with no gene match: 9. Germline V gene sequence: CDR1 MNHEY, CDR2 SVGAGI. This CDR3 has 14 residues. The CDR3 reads CASSYSPRQGKQYF. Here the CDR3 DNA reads TGTGCCAGCAGTTACAGCCCAAGACAGGGCAAGCAGTACTTC.